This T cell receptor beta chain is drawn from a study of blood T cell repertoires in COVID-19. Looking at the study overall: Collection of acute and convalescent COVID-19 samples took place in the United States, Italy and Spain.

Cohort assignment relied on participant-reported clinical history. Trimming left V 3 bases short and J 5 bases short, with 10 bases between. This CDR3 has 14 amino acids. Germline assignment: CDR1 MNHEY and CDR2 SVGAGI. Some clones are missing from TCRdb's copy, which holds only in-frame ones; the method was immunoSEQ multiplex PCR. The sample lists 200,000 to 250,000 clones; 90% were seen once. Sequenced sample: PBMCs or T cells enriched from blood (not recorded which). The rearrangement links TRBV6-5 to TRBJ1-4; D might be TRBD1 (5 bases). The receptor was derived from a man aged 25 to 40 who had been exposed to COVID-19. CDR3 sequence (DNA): TGTGCCAGCAGTTATCGGGGGGGGAATGAAAAACTGTTTTTT. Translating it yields CASSYRGGNEKLFF.